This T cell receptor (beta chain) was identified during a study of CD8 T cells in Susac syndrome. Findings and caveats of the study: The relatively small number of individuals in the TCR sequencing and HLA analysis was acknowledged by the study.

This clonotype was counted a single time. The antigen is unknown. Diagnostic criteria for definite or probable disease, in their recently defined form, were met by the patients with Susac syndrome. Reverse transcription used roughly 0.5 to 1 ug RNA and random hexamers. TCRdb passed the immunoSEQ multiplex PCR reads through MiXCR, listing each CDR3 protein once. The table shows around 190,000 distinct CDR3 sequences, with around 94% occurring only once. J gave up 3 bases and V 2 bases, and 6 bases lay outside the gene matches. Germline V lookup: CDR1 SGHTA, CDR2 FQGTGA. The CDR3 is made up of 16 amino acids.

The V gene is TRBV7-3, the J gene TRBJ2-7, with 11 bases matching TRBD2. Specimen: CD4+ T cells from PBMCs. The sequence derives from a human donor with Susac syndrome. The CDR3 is CASSLESGLAGYEQYF. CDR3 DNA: TGTGCCAGCAGCTTAGAGTCCGGACTAGCGGGCTACGAGCAGTACTTC. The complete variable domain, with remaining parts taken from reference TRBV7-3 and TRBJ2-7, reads GAGVSQTPSNKVTEKGKYVELRCDPISGHTALYWYRQSLGQGPEFLIYFQGTGAADDSGLPNDRFFAVRPEGSVSTLKIQRTERGDSAVYLCASSLESGLAGYEQYFGPGTRLTVT.